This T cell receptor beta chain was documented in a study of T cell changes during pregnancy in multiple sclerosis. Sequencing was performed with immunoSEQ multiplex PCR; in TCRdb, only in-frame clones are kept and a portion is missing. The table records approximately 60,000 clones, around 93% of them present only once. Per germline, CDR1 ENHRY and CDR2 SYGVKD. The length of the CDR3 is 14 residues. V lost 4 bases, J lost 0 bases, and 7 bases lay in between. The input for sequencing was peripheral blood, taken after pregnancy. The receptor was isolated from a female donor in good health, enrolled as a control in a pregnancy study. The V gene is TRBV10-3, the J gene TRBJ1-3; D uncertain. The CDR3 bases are TGTGCCATCAGTGGCGAGCTCTCTGGAAACACCATATATTTT. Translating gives CAISGELSGNTIYF.